This T cell receptor (beta chain) was recovered during a study of T cells and copy number aberrations in small-cell lung cancer (dated by TCRdb to the early 2020s). For context, the study as a whole: Whole-exome sequencing of the same tumor regions was paired with TCR repertoire sequencing so that T cell metrics could be related to mutations and copy number aberrations. Tumor TCR data existed for some 17 patients, and 14 to 15 patients had TCR data from both tumor tissue and normal tissue. The full study reports these points: A small sample size, resulting from surgical resection being uncommon in small-cell lung cancer, limited the study, and the findings need validation. Tumors had lower T-cell density, richness and clonality than adjacent lung tissue, though the difference in density was not significant. All specimens were formalin-fixed paraffin-embedded tissue, which is known to introduce sequencing artifacts.

TCR-beta CDR3 regions were amplified from genomic DNA with the immunoSEQ hsTCRB Kit using multiplexed V- and J-gene primers. Unique DNA barcodes were added in a second PCR, and the samples were pooled together with one negative control and one positive control. Pooled TCR-beta libraries were sequenced on an Illumina MiSeq with a 150-cycle paired-end protocol. The published analysis was carried out like this. Raw sequencing data were processed by Adaptive Biotechnologies into a report with normalized, annotated TCR-beta repertoires. T-cell density was calculated by normalizing TCR-beta templates to usable DNA, with usable DNA estimated through amplification of housekeeping genes. Clonality was defined as 1 minus Pielou's evenness, while richness was a count of unique rearrangements. The immuneACCESS repertoire file appears here via TCRdb, limited to in-frame rearrangements. These files lack a portion of the clones; in checked studies, under half of the deficit traces to unresolved V genes, and the cause of the others is not known. The D gene and trimming were derived from the DNA, and the V and J assignments and clone size from that table. Here the sample has about 1,600 clones; roughly 80% occur a single time. The top ten clonotypes cover more than 5% of the sample.

The donors were limited-stage small-cell lung cancer patients who had surgical resection in Hangzhou, China, between about 2007 and 2020. All donors were treated with upfront surgery without preoperative chemotherapy or radiotherapy, and immunotherapy was not given to any donor before or after surgery. In the sequenced cohort of approximately 18 patients, every patient was either a smoker or a heavy second-hand smoker. Adjacent normal lung tissue was taken at least 2 cm away from the tumor margin, and two pathologists confirmed morphologically that the tissue was free of malignant cells. Multi-region TCR-beta sequencing of resected limited-stage small-cell lung cancers and of tumor-adjacent lung tissue was performed to characterize T cell repertoire heterogeneity. The AllPrep DNA/RNA FFPE Kit (Qiagen) was used to extract genomic DNA from FFPE tissue. The CDR3 spans 16 residues, from the cysteine through the phenylalanine. Just the 48-base CDR3 DNA is kept, in frame starting at base 1. V ends up 3 bases short and J 4 bases short, with an unmatched junction base count of 6. Per the germline V gene (reference sequence), MNHEY is the CDR1 and SMNVEV is the CDR2.

Concerning this clone itself: Its recognized antigen is unknown. The input lacks base qualities; no much larger clone sits a single base away.

The chain is assembled from TRBV27 and TRBJ2-1; 10 junctional bases match TRBD2. Sequences were obtained from normal tissue next to the tumor. This clonotype was sampled from a man in his 60s with small cell lung cancer. This receptor has the CDR3 CASSFAGTSAYNEQFF. At the DNA level, the sequence is TGTGCCAGCAGTTTCGCCGGGACTAGCGCATACAATGAGCAGTTCTTC.